One and the same sample provided the 22 T cell receptor beta chains below, sequenced in a study of blood T cell repertoires in COVID-19. Generated by immunoSEQ multiplex PCR, the TCRdb table keeps only in-frame clones and is missing some. There are some 180,000 clones in the sample; 70% to 80% occur only once, and roughly 7.8% lies in the top ten. Sequencing was performed on peripheral blood. Receptor source: a woman aged 45-60 years with active or convalescent COVID-19.

The rearrangement uses TRBV4-3 and TRBJ1-3; unclear D gene. Per the germline V gene, CDR1 is LGHNA and CDR2 is YSLEER. Trimming cost V 2 bases and J 0 bases, with 5 bases left between them. CDR3 length: 14 amino acids. For the CDR3, the DNA is TGCGCCAGCAGCCAAACGGGCTCTGGAAACACCATATATTTT. Translated, it gives CASSQTGSGNTIYF.

This clone has only a few counts. V gene TRBV4-1 combines with J gene TRBJ1-1, with D maybe TRBD1 (6 bases). The CDR3 totals 17 residues. From germline, CDR1 is MGHRA and CDR2 YSYEKL. Trimming left V 0 bases short and J 0 bases short, with 14 bases between. The DNA for the CDR3 is TGCGCCAGCAGCCAAGAAAGAAACAGGGTAATGAACACTGAAGCTTTCTTT. This encodes CASSQERNRVMNTEAFF.

The chain uses TRBV4-1 and TRBJ1-5; no clear D gene. Germline V gives CDR1 MGHRA, CDR2 YSYEKL. The germline V and J ends were trimmed by 0 bases and 2 bases, with 14 bases remaining between them. This CDR3 is 17 amino acids long. CDR3 sequence reads: CASSQDEYLRGNQPQHF. In nucleotides, the CDR3 is TGCGCCAGCAGCCAAGACGAGTACCTCCGGGGCAATCAGCCCCAGCATTTT.

This clone was counted once. The chain links TRBV6-2 or TRBV6-3 to TRBJ1-5, with D possibly TRBD1 on 5 matching bases. CDR1 is MNHEY and CDR2 is SVGEGT in the germline V gene. This CDR3 comprises 15 residues. Trimming removed 2 bases at V and 5 bases at J, with 13 bases between. CDR3 sequence reads: CASSYPDTTYQPQHF. The CDR3 coding sequence is TGTGCCAGCAGTTACCCGGACACCACTTATCAGCCCCAGCATTTT.

The chain couples TRBV23-1 to TRBJ2-1; TRBD2 matches at 10 bases. TRBV23-1 is treated as an ORF (open reading frame) with a function not yet certain. The CDR3 has 14 amino acids. The V gene end was trimmed by 7 bases and the J gene end by 4 bases; junction bases not matched to a gene: 4. The CDR3: CASTLLAGYNEQFF. In nucleotides, the CDR3 is TGCGCCAGCACACTACTAGCGGGGTACAATGAGCAGTTCTTC.

The CDR3 reads CASSYRDSNEKLFF. DNA for the CDR3: TGTGCCAGTAGTTACCGGGACAGCAATGAAAAACTGTTTTTT. The V and J genes are TRBV19 and TRBJ1-4; 7 positions match TRBD1. V was clipped by 5 bases and J by 5 bases; unmatched bases: 5. The CDR3 contains 14 residues. The germline CDR1 and CDR2 sequences are LNHDA and SQIVND (reference sequence).

V usage is TRBV9 and J usage is TRBJ2-3, with 7 bases lining up with TRBD1. The CDR3 covers 16 residues. J gave up 5 bases and V 3 bases, and 12 bases lay outside the gene matches. Per the germline V gene, CDR1 is SGDLS and CDR2 is YYNGEE. CDR3 DNA sequence: TGTGCCAGCAGCGGCGACGAGGGGGCGCTGGGAGATACGCAGTATTTT. It specifies CASSGDEGALGDTQYF.

The CDR3: CAWSRGGTHTEAFF. CDR3 bases: TGTGCCTGGAGCCGCGGGGGGACTCACACTGAAGCTTTCTTT. The chain joins TRBV30 to TRBJ1-1; maybe TRBD1 (5 bases). Trimming stripped 3 bases from V and 3 bases from J, with 14 bases between. The CDR3 extends over 14 amino acids. The germline V gene encodes CDR1 GTSNPN and CDR2 SVGIG (reference sequence).

The gene calls are TRBV7-9 and TRBJ1-2; unclear D gene. V shed 3 bases and J shed 8 bases, with 13 bases lying between them. Germline V gene data show CDR1 as SEHNR and CDR2 as FQNEAQ (reference sequence). This CDR3 has 13 amino acids. The CDR3 DNA sequence: TGTGCCAGCAGCTTCCTGACCGAGGGCGGCTACACCTTC. Its protein product is CASSFLTEGGYTF.

The chain combines TRBV7-9 with TRBJ2-2, with 10 bases identical to TRBD1. The CDR3 loop spans 15 amino acids. CDR1 and CDR2 from the germline V gene are SEHNR and FQNEAQ (reference sequence). The J segment lost 5 bases and the V segment lost 5 bases, leaving 5 bases of the junction unmatched. DNA for the CDR3: TGTGCCAGCAGCCCCGGGACAGGGGATACCGGGGAGCTGTTTTTT. This sequence encodes CASSPGTGDTGELFF.

The gene calls are TRBV27 and TRBJ2-2; D remains unclear. Trimming took 5 bases from V and 6 from J, leaving 7 bases between them. The V gene's germline CDR1 is MNHEY and CDR2 SMNVEV (reference sequence). The CDR3 is 12 amino acids. Written as DNA, the CDR3 is TGTGCCAGCAGTCGGAGTTCCGGGGAGCTGTTTTTT. It encodes CASSRSSGELFF.

The V gene is TRBV20-1, the J gene TRBJ1-2; possibly TRBD1 for D (6 bases). V shed 3 bases and J shed 8 bases, with 28 bases lying between them. Germline-derived CDR1 and CDR2 are DFQATT and SNEGSKA (reference sequence). This CDR3 spans 17 amino acids. The CDR3 sequence: CSASLPVGGGRREGYTF. CDR3 nucleotide sequence: TGCAGTGCTAGTCTCCCTGTCGGGGGGGGGCGCAGAGAAGGCTACACCTTC.

This chain uses TRBV30 with TRBJ1-5; maybe TRBD1 (5 bases). This CDR3 contains 14 residues. Germline V gene sequence: CDR1 GTSNPN, CDR2 SVGIG (reference sequence). The ends were cut back, 3 bases at V and 1 base at J, with 10 bases in the middle. CDR3 region: CAWSWGNSNQPQHF. The CDR3 DNA reads as TGTGCCTGGAGCTGGGGCAACAGCAATCAGCCCCAGCATTTT.

The V gene is TRBV10-2, the J gene TRBJ1-1; D gene unclear. V gave up 7 bases and J gave up 2 bases, with 11 bases separating them. Per the germline V gene, CDR1 is WSHSY and CDR2 is SAAADI. CDR3 size: 13 residues. The CDR3 nucleotides read TGCGCCAGCACTTTAACAGCAAACACTGAAGCTTTCTTT. It codes for CASTLTANTEAFF.

This clone was counted a few times. The CDR3 sequence is CASSVGETSGGTPYEQYF. CDR3 nucleotide sequence: TGTGCCAGCAGCGTAGGGGAGACTAGCGGGGGTACTCCCTACGAGCAGTACTTC. The chain employs TRBV9 and TRBJ2-7, with 12 positions matching TRBD2. The trim removed 0 bases at V and 2 bases at J, leaving 9 bases unmatched. This CDR3 is 18 amino acids long. Germline CDR1 and CDR2: SGDLS and YYNGEE.

The chain joins TRBV27 to TRBJ2-7; D not certain. The CDR3 extends over 14 amino acids. Trimming removed 3 bases at V and 0 bases at J, with 9 bases between. Germline CDR1 and CDR2: MNHEY and SMNVEV (reference sequence). The CDR3 region has the DNA TGTGCCAGCAGTTTGCGCAGGTCCTCCTACGAGCAGTACTTC. Its translation: CASSLRRSSYEQYF.

The table lists this clone with a few counts. At one end the junction does not follow the germline gene, possibly because of a read error. The chain combines TRBV18 with TRBJ2-1, with 7 bases identical to TRBD2. In germline, CDR1 is KGHSH, CDR2 LQKENI. This CDR3 spans 13 amino acids. The CDR3: CASSLLADKEQFF. CDR3 coding DNA: TGTGCCAGCTCACTCCTAGCGGACAAGGAGCAGTTCTTC.

The rearrangement uses TRBV10-3 and TRBJ2-6; D may be TRBD2 (6 bases). This CDR3 is built from 13 residues. Germline V gene data show CDR1 as ENHRY and CDR2 as SYGVKD. The V end was cut by 11 bases, the J end by 4 bases, with 12 bases between. The chain's CDR3 is CAAEGGGANVLTF. The CDR3 nucleotides are TGTGCCGCGGAAGGAGGGGGGGCCAACGTCCTGACTTTC.

J is TRBJ1-2 and V is TRBV28, with TRBD1 matching over 12 bases. Trimming cost V 7 bases and J 7 bases; bases outside gene matches: 10. Looked up from germline, CDR1 is MDHEN and CDR2 is SYDVKM. The CDR3 sequence is 15 residues long. CDR3 in DNA: TGTGCCAGCACCCTTCCGGGACAGGGGGCTCCTGGCTACACCTTC. This translates into CASTLPGQGAPGYTF.

The rearrangement joins TRBV9 to TRBJ1-3; D remains ambiguous. This CDR3 region has 14 residues. V gave up 0 bases and J gave up 0 bases, with 4 bases separating them. Germline assignment: CDR1 SGDLS and CDR2 YYNGEE. CDR3 residues: CASSVGLSGNTIYF. The CDR3 coding sequence is TGTGCCAGCAGCGTAGGACTCTCTGGAAACACCATATATTTT.

This rearrangement joins TRBV27 to TRBJ1-2, with D perhaps TRBD1 (5 bases). CDR1 is MNHEY and CDR2 is SMNVEV in the germline V gene (reference sequence). V lost 2 bases, J lost 7 bases, and 14 bases lay in between. There are 14 residues in the CDR3. CDR3 nucleotides: TGTGCCAGCAGTTTAGGGTCAGGGTTCCGTGGCTACACCTTC. Its translation is CASSLGSGFRGYTF.

The J gene is TRBJ1-1, the V gene TRBV10-3, with 9 bases fitting TRBD1. Germline V gene lookup returns CDR1 ENHRY and CDR2 SYGVKD. V lost 4 bases to trimming and J lost 2 bases; unmatched junction nucleotides: 11. There are 17 residues in the CDR3. CDR3 coding DNA: TGTGCCATCAGTGCCTTGCGTTCGGGACAGGGCAACACTGAAGCTTTCTTT. The encoded protein is CAISALRSGQGNTEAFF.